One and the same sample provided the 24 T cell receptor beta chains below, sequenced in a study of blood T cells in healthy people across ages. Primed by a sample-barcoded 5' primer and a J-beta primer mix, a second PCR proceeded for roughly 7 to 12 cycles. TCRdb independently ran MiXCR on the 5' RACE reads; one entry per CDR3 protein. The data show around 1,000,000 distinct CDR3 sequences, with roughly two fifths seen just once and around 13% held by the top ten. The sample taken for sequencing was blood. The receptor source for this set is a man between 18 and 35 years old in good health.

This clonotype was counted a few times. The CDR3 loop is CASSSGLSNYGYTF. The CDR3 bases are TGTGCCAGCAGCTCGGGACTGTCAAACTATGGCTACACCTTC. The gene calls are TRBV13 and TRBJ1-2, with D maybe TRBD1 (5 bases). Deletions cut 4 bases from V and 2 bases from J, with 11 bases between. From germline, CDR1 is PRHDT and CDR2 FYEKMQ (reference sequence). The CDR3 loop spans 14 amino acids.

J is TRBJ1-2 and V is TRBV9; 8 positions agree with TRBD1. With V trimmed by 1 base and J by 11 bases, 4 bases remained unmatched. Looked up from germline, CDR1 is SGDLS and CDR2 is YYNGEE. The CDR3 has 12 residues. Written as DNA, the CDR3 is TGTGCCAGCAGCGTATCCCAGGGGGCGTACACCTTC. The encoded protein is CASSVSQGAYTF. Drawing the rest from reference TRBV9 and TRBJ1-2, the complete variable domain is DSGVTQTPKHLITATGQRVTLRCSPRSGDLSVYWYQQSLDQGLQFLIQYYNGEERAKGNILERFSAQQFPDLHSELNLSSLELGDSALYFCASSVSQGAYTFGSGTRLTVV.

This clonotype was counted between two and nine times. The V call is TRBV13, the J call TRBJ1-1, with unresolved D. Germline CDR1 is PRHDT and CDR2 is FYEKMQ (reference sequence). CDR3 length equals 13 residues. V dropped 2 bases and J dropped 7 bases, with 11 bases sitting between them. CDR3 region: CASSLKEVGEAFF. CDR3 DNA sequence: TGTGCCAGCAGCTTAAAGGAGGTCGGTGAAGCTTTCTTT.

For the CDR3, the DNA is TGTGCCAGCAGTTACCTAGCGGGGGATCAAGAGACCCAGTACTTC. Amino acids: CASSYLAGDQETQYF. This chain links TRBV6-2 or TRBV6-3 with TRBJ2-5; 10 nucleotides align to TRBD2. Losses at the gene ends were 2 bases for V and 2 bases for J; bases not matched to a gene: 2. Germline CDR1 MNHEY, CDR2 SVGEGT. The CDR3 consists of 15 residues.

The CDR3 spells CASSLSQSVETQYF. CDR3 in DNA: TGTGCCAGCAGTTTATCCCAAAGTGTGGAGACCCAGTACTTC. The chain joins TRBV28 to TRBJ2-7; D remains ambiguous. The J call may be in error: the DNA end matches TRBJ2-5 better. The CDR3 spans 14 residues. Germline V gives CDR1 MDHEN, CDR2 SYDVKM.

Comments on this clonotype: Germline is not matched at one junction end, which may reflect a read error. This chain joins TRBV3-1 and TRBJ1-2; D not certain. Germline lookup yields CDR1 LGHDT and CDR2 YNNKEL (reference sequence). The CDR3 is 16 amino acids. CDR3 sequence: CASSQDLATTNDGYTF. DNA for the CDR3: TGTGCCAGCAGCCAAGATCTGGCAACAACTAACGATGGCTACACCTTC.

The rearrangement joins TRBV12-3 or TRBV12-4 to TRBJ1-1; a weak D match, TRBD1 (5 bases). CDR3 length equals 12 residues. Trimming stripped 7 bases from V and 4 bases from J, with 10 bases between. CDR3 DNA: TGTGCCAGCAAAGCCAGGGCCACTGAAGCTTTCTTT. Its translation: CASKARATEAFF.

This clonotype was counted between two and nine times. V usage is TRBV18 and J usage is TRBJ2-1, with 7 bases identical to TRBD2. V gave up 3 bases and J gave up 3 bases; unmatched junction bases: 8. Germline V gives CDR1 KGHSH, CDR2 LQKENI. The CDR3 covers 16 residues. CDR3 DNA sequence: TGTGCCAGCTCACCCGGTTCTAGCGGAAGCTACAATGAGCAGTTCTTC. It translates to CASSPGSSGSYNEQFF.

In this sample, this clonotype turned up a few times. The rearrangement joins TRBV6-2 or TRBV6-3 to TRBJ2-3, with TRBD2 identical over 7 bases. This CDR3 contains 16 residues. J gave up 1 base and V 0 bases, and 4 bases lay outside the gene matches. Germline lookup yields CDR1 MNHEY and CDR2 SVGEGT. CDR3 coding DNA: TGTGCCAGCAGTTACTCCATTCGGGGGGGCACAGATACGCAGTATTTT. Translation: CASSYSIRGGTDTQYF.

This sequence joins TRBV2 and TRBJ1-2; D might be TRBD1 (5 bases). Trimming took off 2 bases at V and 5 bases at J, with 12 bases between the two ends. The CDR3 runs to 14 residues. The germline V gene has CDR1 SNHLY and CDR2 FYNNEI. Here the CDR3 reads CASSEQGDPYGYTF. CDR3 nucleotides: TGTGCCAGCAGTGAACAGGGAGATCCATATGGCTACACCTTC.

This clonotype was observed a handful of times. CDR3 bases: TGTGCCAGCAGCCAAGTCGGCTACCTAGGATACACCTTC. This encodes CASSQVGYLGYTF. The chain combines TRBV3-1 with TRBJ1-2; D is ambiguous. Germline values: CDR1 LGHDT, CDR2 YNNKEL (reference sequence). The V end lost 1 base, the J end lost 11 bases, and 14 bases lay between the germline ends. CDR3 size: 13 residues.

V gene TRBV7-3 combines with J gene TRBJ2-7; D possibly matches TRBD1 or TRBD2 (5 bases each). The germline CDR1 and CDR2 sequences are SGHTA and FQGTGA. This CDR3 is 15 amino acids long. V was shortened by 1 base and J by 6 bases, with 16 bases between the two germline ends. CDR3 in DNA: TGTGCCAGCAGCTTAAAAATAATGGGGGTTGGCGAGCAGTACTTC. Translating it yields CASSLKIMGVGEQYF.

This clonotype was found a few times. J is TRBJ2-4 and V is TRBV20-1; D not resolved. The CDR3 is made up of 17 amino acids. V was clipped by 0 bases and J by 0 bases, with 15 bases between them. CDR1 and CDR2 (germline): DFQATT, SNEGSKA (reference sequence). This CDR3 reads CSARDVRPKLAKNIQYF. The CDR3 DNA reads as TGCAGTGCTAGAGATGTGAGGCCGAAACTAGCCAAAAACATTCAGTACTTC.

This clonotype was picked up one time. At one end, the junction sequence differs from germline, possibly due to a read error. CDR3 DNA: TGTGCCAGCAGCTTAAACGGGGGCCCCTACAAGCAGTACTTC. Its translation: CASSLNGGPYKQYF. The chain joins TRBV7-2 to TRBJ2-7, with D tentatively TRBD1 or TRBD2 (6 bases each). This CDR3 contains 14 residues. Germline V gives CDR1 SGHTA, CDR2 FQGNSA. Complete variable domain (other parts from reference TRBV7-2 and TRBJ2-7): GAGVSQSPSNKVTEKGKDVELRCDPISGHTALYWYRQSLGQGLEFLIYFQGNSAPDKSGLPSDRFSAERTGGSVSTLTIQRTQQEDSAVYLCASSLNGGPYKQYFGPGTRLTVT.

The CDR3 protein is CASSAGTGDGAFF. The CDR3 DNA follows: TGTGCCAGCAGCGCCGGGACAGGGGATGGAGCTTTCTTT. This chain connects TRBV7-9 to TRBJ1-1; the match to TRBD1 covers 10 bases. The germline V gene encodes CDR1 SEHNR and CDR2 FQNEAQ (reference sequence). Trimming at V came to 5 bases and at J to 10 bases, leaving 7 bases not matched to a gene. CDR3 size: 13 residues.

This clonotype has only a few counts. The genes are TRBV20-1 and TRBJ2-3, with 9 bases matching TRBD1. The CDR3 extends over 11 amino acids. V lost 5 bases to trimming and J lost 8 bases; unmatched junction nucleotides: 2. Germline V gene sequence: CDR1 DFQATT, CDR2 SNEGSKA (reference sequence). The CDR3 protein is CSAVTGGTQYF. In DNA, the CDR3 is TGCAGTGCTGTGACAGGGGGTACGCAGTATTTT.

J is TRBJ2-1 and V is TRBV6-1, with 7 bases lining up with TRBD2. The CDR3 runs 14 residues. J was trimmed by 8 bases and V by 10 bases; bases with no gene match: 14. Germline V gene data show CDR1 as MNHNS and CDR2 as SASEGT. This CDR3 is CANSRAGFLDEQFF. The DNA of the CDR3 is TGTGCCAATTCCCGAGCGGGGTTCTTGGATGAGCAGTTCTTC.

This clonotype has just one count. The chain couples TRBV9 to TRBJ2-1; TRBD1 matches 7 bases. Per germline, CDR1 SGDLS and CDR2 YYNGEE. The CDR3 is 16 residues long. Trimming cost V 3 bases and J 6 bases; bases outside gene matches: 12. CDR3 in DNA: TGTGCCAGCAGCGCCCAGACAGGGTTATCGTTCAATGAGCAGTTCTTC. This gives the protein CASSAQTGLSFNEQFF. Complete variable domain (other parts from reference TRBV9 and TRBJ2-1): DSGVTQTPKHLITATGQRVTLRCSPRSGDLSVYWYQQSLDQGLQFLIQYYNGEERAKGNILERFSAQQFPDLHSELNLSSLELGDSALYFCASSAQTGLSFNEQFFGPGTRLTVL.

Comment on this clonotype: A read error may produce the germline difference seen at one junction end. The V call is TRBV29-1, the J call TRBJ2-5; 8 bases match TRBD1. The germline V gene encodes CDR1 SQVTM and CDR2 ANQGSEA. The CDR3 loop spans 14 amino acids. CDR3 nucleotide sequence: TGCAGCGTTGTTCACAGGGGGTCGCAAGAGACCCGGTACTTC. This translates into CSVVHRGSQETRYF.

This clonotype turned up a few times. The chain is built from TRBV9 and TRBJ2-5; unclear D gene. The V gene lost 6 bases and the J gene lost 11 bases, with 26 bases spanning the gap. This CDR3 spans 15 amino acids. Per germline, CDR1 SGDLS and CDR2 YYNGEE. The CDR3 region has the DNA TGTGCCAGCACCAAAATGGGATCCGTCTACAATGAGCAGTACTTC. Translation gives CASTKMGSVYNEQYF.

CDR3 region: CSASAGPNTEAFF. CDR3 nucleotide sequence: TGCAGTGCTAGTGCAGGCCCCAACACTGAAGCTTTCTTT. The chain links TRBV20-1 to TRBJ1-1; D is unresolved. Germline values: CDR1 DFQATT, CDR2 SNEGSKA (reference sequence). V lost 3 bases and J lost 2, with 10 bases in between. The CDR3 has 13 residues.

The chain recombines TRBV4-3 with TRBJ1-5, with a weak D call TRBD1 (5 bases). Germline values: CDR1 LGHNA, CDR2 YSLEER. Trimming left V 0 bases short and J 9 bases short, with 9 bases between. This CDR3 region has 13 residues. The DNA of the CDR3 is TGCGCCAGCAGCCAAGATGGACAAGGGCCCCAGCATTTT. Amino acid sequence: CASSQDGQGPQHF.

The V gene is TRBV4-1, the J gene TRBJ2-1, with a possible D match to TRBD1 (6 bases). CDR3 length equals 12 residues. Germline V gene lookup returns CDR1 MGHRA and CDR2 YSYEKL. V was pared by 2 bases and J by 14 bases, with 13 bases between. As DNA, the CDR3 is TGCGCCAGCAGCCAAACCGGGACACCCGAGTTCTTC. Residues: CASSQTGTPEFF.

The genes are TRBV4-3 and TRBJ2-3; possibly TRBD1 for D (7 bases). This CDR3 is 16 amino acids long. Germline V CDR1 and CDR2: LGHNA, YSLEER. V shed 1 base and J shed 2 bases, with 13 bases lying between them. The CDR3 reads CASSQAAGGYTDTQYF. CDR3 nucleotide sequence: TGCGCCAGCAGCCAAGCGGCAGGGGGGTACACAGATACGCAGTATTTT.